Detailed here is one TCR beta chain. This clonotype was seen at least ten times. No cognate antigen has been identified for it. Within one base of it there is no much larger clone, and no base qualities were kept. This sample's time point label indicates: healthy volunteer bleed at 6 weeks. Unfractionated whole blood was collected in Tempus Blood RNA tubes, and total RNA was extracted from that blood. A handful of healthy volunteers acted as controls for TCR sequencing and had blood drawn at day 0, 2 weeks and 6 weeks. This entry comes from a study of human T cells and chemical hapten exposure (dated by TCRdb to the early 2020s). Study-wide context: Libraries were combined into a pool for sequencing, and differences in TCR yield between samples came mainly from small differences in library volumes within the pool. In alopecia patients, the study followed how the peripheral blood TCR repertoire changed in vivo over primary and secondary sensitization to diphenylcyclopropenone (DPC), a hapten. Each blood RNA sample was used to sequence both TCR alpha and TCR beta chains.

What the authors observed across the whole study: The number of TCRs above 1 in 1000 frequency did not change with DPC sensitization; there was no evidence of global repertoire structure alterations. After repeated subsampling, changes were observed in the strength of the expansion versus patch-test correlation and in the threshold at which the correlation became significant.

Libraries were built with RACE. Data came from a NextSeq 500. During library preparation, unique molecular identifiers were attached to individual cDNA molecules so that TCRs could be counted in a quantitative, reproducible way. The original methods were these. The median number of TCRs per sample was 85,000 to 100,000, ranging from 23,224 to 690,600. The Decombinator software suite was used to annotate the V, J and CDR3 of the TCR reads. To make PS versus PT1 abundance plots, every sample was subsampled to the same number of TCRs (28,000). TCRs were defined as expanded if absent before sensitization and observed at least eight times at the 2-week time point. The public sequencing data were trimmed at Q25 with fastp and processed into clonotypes with MiXCR by TCRdb, which kept only in-frame beta chains. Rows are combined by CDR3 protein, so each entry shows the most common genes and DNA. These V and J calls originate from TCRdb's pipeline instead of the authors' own analysis. This sample is represented by 65,000 or so distinct CDR3 sequences; 6% to 7% of them were singletons. Just under 3.5% of the sample goes to the ten largest clones.

Sequences MGHRA (CDR1) and YSYEKL (CDR2) are obtained from the germline V gene. Trimming takes 3 bases from V and 4 bases from J, and the germline ends sit 17 bases apart. The CDR3 goes from the cysteine to the phenylalanine over 16 residues. Just the 48-base CDR3 DNA is kept, in frame starting at base 1. This TCR was recovered from a female donor in good health. Some clones in this sample may be carry-over from other donors' samples. The sample taken for sequencing was whole blood. The rearranged segments are TRBV4-1 and TRBJ2-3, and possibly TRBD2, on 6 matching bases. The CDR3 protein is CASSHNQAGGPDTQYF. The nucleotides are TGCGCCAGCAGCCATAACCAAGCGGGTGGCCCAGATACGCAGTATTTT.